This TCR beta chain was sequenced during a study of T cell responses to AZD1222 COVID-19 vaccine. Some clones are missing from TCRdb's copy, which holds only in-frame ones; the method was immunoSEQ multiplex PCR. The repertoire holds roughly 160,000 clones, with approximately 93% as singletons. Trimming cost V 4 bases and J 6 bases, with 17 bases left between them. CDR3 length equals 15 residues. CDR1 is SGHRS, CDR2 YFSETQ, per germline. This sample comprised peripheral blood, obtained on day 0 of AZD1222 vaccination. The origin of this receptor is an adult in good health. J is TRBJ1-5 and V is TRBV5-1; D remains ambiguous. The CDR3 protein is CASSAGSDVTQPQHF. CDR3 nucleotides: TGCGCCAGCAGCGCCGGGTCCGATGTTACTCAGCCCCAGCATTTT.